This entry describes one T cell receptor (beta chain). The antigen remains undetermined. The CDR3 length is 15 residues. Looked up from germline, CDR1 is SGHTA and CDR2 is FQGNSA. Germline trimming cut 3 bases from V and 1 base from J; bases unmatched to any gene: 5. The sample originates from a study of radiotherapy plus CTLA-4 blockade in lung cancer. Overall study results and limits: After treatment with radiotherapy plus ipilimumab, TCR clones that came from the tumor expanded in blood. Early clone dynamics of blood T cells, plus interferon-beta, reportedly predicted response best.

Data came from immunoSEQ multiplex PCR; TCRdb stores just in-frame clones and leaves some out. The sample consists of roughly 97,000 clones, roughly 79% of them appearing once. Each patient with chemo-refractory metastatic non-small-cell lung cancer was treated with focal radiation plus CTLA-4 blockade using ipilimumab. Specimen: peripheral blood, collected from a patient treated with radiotherapy plus ipilimumab. The TCR comes from a human donor with non-small cell lung cancer who had a partial response to radiotherapy plus ipilimumab. Some clones in this sample may be carry-over from other donors' samples. V gene TRBV7-2 combines with J gene TRBJ1-2; 7 bases agree with TRBD1. The CDR3 region is CASSLTGPGNYGYTF. As DNA, the CDR3 is TGTGCCAGCAGCTTGACAGGGCCCGGTAACTATGGCTACACCTTC. The variable domain in full, completed from reference TRBV7-2 and TRBJ1-2, reads GAGVSQSPSNKVTEKGKDVELRCDPISGHTALYWYRQSLGQGLEFLIYFQGNSAPDKSGLPSDRFSAERTGGSVSTLTIQRTQQEDSAVYLCASSLTGPGNYGYTFGSGTRLTVV.